The 23 T cell receptor beta chains below were found in one sample sequenced in a study of shared clonotypes between healthy human individuals (dated by TCRdb to the early 2020s). The library was built by means of the immunoSEQ multiplex PCR assay. The source is immuneACCESS, and TCRdb retained only in-frame sequences with V and J called. Part of the clones is not carried over; for the studies checked, unresolved V genes explain less than half of this, and the remainder is unexplained. The sample data list approximately 720,000 clones, and about 91% of these were observed just once. Of the sample, roughly 24% is held by the ten largest clones. For the CD8 naive samples, CD45RO-negative cells were positively selected for CCR7, yielding a CD45RA+CCR7+ population from which TemRA cells were excluded. The sample taken for sequencing was naive CD8+ T cells sorted from blood. What the cell subset or site label conveys for this sample: CD45RA+CCR7+. The origin of the receptors is a man in his thirties or forties in good health.

This chain connects TRBV18 to TRBJ1-5; no firm D call. V was shortened by 0 bases and J by 3 bases, with 9 bases between the two germline ends. The CDR3 is 15 residues long. Germline CDR1 and CDR2: KGHSH and LQKENI. The CDR3: CASSPPEQPNQPQHF. The DNA of the CDR3 is TGTGCCAGCTCACCACCGGAACAGCCCAATCAGCCCCAGCATTTT.

This rearrangement joins TRBV7-6 to TRBJ2-2, with 9 positions matching TRBD2. V lost 2 bases and J lost 0; bases outside the gene matches: 10. The CDR3 covers 19 residues. CDR1 is SGHVS, CDR2 FNYEAQ, per germline. The DNA of the CDR3 is TGTGCCAGCAGCTTAAGCGGGAGGTTTGAGAACTCGAACACCGGGGAGCTGTTTTTT. Its translation is CASSLSGRFENSNTGELFF.

V and J are TRBV27 and TRBJ1-1; 8 nucleotides match TRBD1. From germline, CDR1 is MNHEY and CDR2 SMNVEV (reference sequence). V lost 5 bases to trimming and J lost 4 bases; unmatched junction nucleotides: 18. The CDR3 has 18 amino acids. The CDR3 here is CASSAYRGGFEGGTEAFF. The CDR3 nucleotides are TGTGCCAGCAGTGCATACAGGGGGGGGTTTGAGGGTGGCACTGAAGCTTTCTTT.

The chain is built from TRBV27 and TRBJ1-4, with a weak D call TRBD1 (6 bases). Germline V gene sequence: CDR1 MNHEY, CDR2 SMNVEV (reference sequence). The CDR3 totals 14 residues. Between the trimmed V and J ends, which lost 5 bases and 1 base, there was a span of 8 bases. CDR3 protein: CASSTGITNEKLFF. The CDR3 nucleotides read TGTGCCAGCAGTACAGGGATAACTAATGAAAAACTGTTTTTT.

The V call is TRBV21-1, the J call TRBJ2-3; the table's D call, TRBD2, was not checked against the DNA. TRBV21-1 is a pseudogene. The CDR3 runs 17 residues. CDR3 DNA: TGTGCCAGCAGCAAAGCGCTTGAAGAACTTAGCACAGATACGCAGTATTTT. Residues: CASSKALEELSTDTQYF.

Comment on this clone: At one boundary the junction diverges from the germline segment, which might be a read error. This chain uses TRBV7-7 with TRBJ2-7; the D is unclear. The CDR3 runs to 13 residues. Germline V CDR1 and CDR2: SSHAT, FNYEAQ (reference sequence). The CDR3: CASSLITSNEQYF. CDR3 nucleotide sequence: TGTGCTAGCAGTCTCATAACGAGCAACGAGCAGTACTTC.

CDR3 region: CASTQTRTGTETYEQYF. Here the CDR3 DNA reads TGTGCCAGTACCCAAACCCGAACCGGGACCGAGACTTACGAGCAGTACTTC. The J gene is TRBJ2-7, the V gene TRBV19, with D perhaps TRBD1 or TRBD2 (5 bases each). In germline, CDR1 is LNHDA, CDR2 SQIVND (reference sequence). This CDR3 is 17 amino acids long. V was shortened by 7 bases and J by 4 bases, with 26 bases between the two germline ends.

The chain carries TRBV27 and TRBJ2-4; D gene uncertain. CDR1 is MNHEY, CDR2 SMNVEV, per germline (reference sequence). The V gene lost 5 bases and the J gene lost 2 bases, with 13 bases spanning the gap. This CDR3 region has 15 residues. The CDR3 sequence is CASSNSRFSKNIQYF. CDR3 nucleotides: TGTGCCAGCAGTAATAGTAGGTTTTCCAAAAACATTCAGTACTTC.

Points on this clone: Other nucleotide sequences from this sample produce the same CDR3. The V call is TRBV27, the J call TRBJ1-2; D unclear. The CDR3 is 13 residues long. Trimming removed 2 bases from V and 1 base from J, with 5 bases in between. Germline lookup yields CDR1 MNHEY and CDR2 SMNVEV (reference sequence). The CDR3 sequence is CASSLGVNYGYTF. The CDR3 nucleotides read TGTGCCAGCAGTTTAGGGGTTAACTATGGCTACACCTTC.

The CDR3 is CASSLAWGSYEQYF. The CDR3 coding sequence is TGCGCCAGCAGCTTGGCTTGGGGTTCCTACGAGCAGTACTTC. This rearrangement joins TRBV5-1 to TRBJ2-7; no reliable D call. The CDR3 contains 14 residues. The germline V gene encodes CDR1 SGHRS and CDR2 YFSETQ. V lost 0 bases and J 1 base, leaving 8 bases between the germline ends.

The chain has TRBV6-1 and TRBJ1-5; unclear D gene. Germline V lookup: CDR1 MNHNS, CDR2 SASEGT. V dropped 2 bases and J dropped 0 bases, with 17 bases sitting between them. The CDR3 loop spans 18 amino acids. Here the CDR3 DNA reads TGTGCCAGCAGTGAATCGAAAGGACGGGGATATAGCAATCAGCCCCAGCATTTT. The encoded protein is CASSESKGRGYSNQPQHF.

This chain links TRBV6-5 with TRBJ2-2; 7 bases are a match to TRBD1. V gave up 8 bases and J gave up 1 base; unmatched junction bases: 1. Per germline, CDR1 MNHEY and CDR2 SVGAGI. The CDR3 consists of 13 residues. The CDR3: CASGTENTGELFF. The DNA of the CDR3 is TGTGCCAGCGGGACAGAGAACACCGGGGAGCTGTTTTTT.

The chain recombines TRBV5-1 with TRBJ2-7; possibly TRBD1 or TRBD2 for D (5 bases each). The germline CDR1 and CDR2 sequences are SGHRS and YFSETQ. The CDR3 consists of 15 residues. The V end lost 0 bases, the J end lost 3 bases, and 13 bases lay between the germline ends. In DNA, the CDR3 is TGCGCCAGCAGCTTGGAGGGGAGTCATTTCTACGAGCAGTACTTC. Translation: CASSLEGSHFYEQYF. The full variable domain, its missing parts supplied by reference TRBV5-1 and TRBJ2-7, is KAGVTQTPRYLIKTRGQQVTLSCSPISGHRSVSWYQQTPGQGLQFLFEYFSETQRNKGNFPGRFSGRQFSNSRSEMNVSTLELGDSALYLCASSLEGSHFYEQYFGPGTRLTVT.

The chain uses TRBV7-7 and TRBJ2-3; weak D call: TRBD1 (5 bases). Germline loops: CDR1 SSHAT, CDR2 FNYEAQ (reference sequence). V lost 5 bases, J lost 6 bases, and 15 bases lay in between. There are 14 residues in the CDR3. CDR3 protein: CASSPIRGGDTQYF. In DNA form, the CDR3 reads TGTGCCAGCAGCCCGATTAGGGGTGGGGATACGCAGTATTTT.

The V call is TRBV27, the J call TRBJ1-1; tentative D call: TRBD1 (5 bases). The CDR3 contains 16 residues. Germline V gene lookup returns CDR1 MNHEY and CDR2 SMNVEV (reference sequence). Trimming pared 5 bases from V and 1 base from J, leaving 17 bases between. This chain's CDR3 is CASSPDGGRRNTEAFF. As DNA, the CDR3 is TGTGCCAGCAGTCCAGATGGGGGAAGGAGGAACACTGAAGCTTTCTTT.

The chain's CDR3 is CAIGAGGSYNEQFF. CDR3 nucleotide sequence: TGTGCCATTGGGGCAGGGGGCTCCTACAATGAGCAGTTCTTC. The genes are TRBV10-3 and TRBJ2-1; 7 nucleotides align to TRBD1. Trimming cost V 9 bases and J 0 bases; bases outside gene matches: 5. Germline assignment: CDR1 ENHRY and CDR2 SYGVKD. The CDR3 is 14 residues long.

The chain joins TRBV7-9 to TRBJ2-3; no definite D call. Trimming cost V 5 bases and J 0 bases, with 9 bases left between them. CDR1 SEHNR and CDR2 FQNEAQ come from the germline V gene (reference sequence). The CDR3 runs to 14 residues. The CDR3 DNA reads TGTGCCAGCAGCCTCGCGGACAGCACAGATACGCAGTATTTT. Translating it yields CASSLADSTDTQYF.

The chain combines TRBV5-1 with TRBJ2-1, with 7 bases aligning to TRBD2. The CDR3 contains 13 residues. Germline loops: CDR1 SGHRS, CDR2 YFSETQ. V lost 4 bases, J lost 8 bases, and 6 bases stayed unmatched. The CDR3 sequence: CASSPAGVDEQFF. The CDR3, as DNA: TGCGCCAGCAGCCCCGCGGGGGTCGATGAGCAGTTCTTC.

The CDR3 bases are TGTGCCAGCAGCTTGGTCAGGGGGCCCTACGAGCAGTACTTC. It yields the protein CASSLVRGPYEQYF. The chain combines TRBV5-5 with TRBJ2-7; TRBD1 agrees at 8 bases. Germline values: CDR1 SGHKS, CDR2 YYEKEE (reference sequence). There are 14 residues in the CDR3. Trimming removed 0 bases from V and 2 bases from J; junction bases left unmatched: 1.

V gene TRBV6-5 combines with J gene TRBJ2-2; 9 bases line up with TRBD1. Germline-derived CDR1 and CDR2 are MNHEY and SVGAGI. The V segment lost 5 bases and the J segment 6 bases; nucleotides outside the gene matches: 7. The CDR3 totals 15 residues. The CDR3 bases are TGTGCCAGCAGTCTCGGGACAGGGAAAGCCGGGGAGCTGTTTTTT. This translates into CASSLGTGKAGELFF.

This clone was picked up one time. This chain connects TRBV4-1 to TRBJ2-1; TRBD2 is a possible D gene (6 bases). The CDR3 loop spans 14 amino acids. Germline CDR1 and CDR2: MGHRA and YSYEKL. Trimming left V 3 bases short and J 9 bases short, with 15 bases between. CDR3 region: CASSQIGEAGEQFF. CDR3 bases: TGCGCCAGCAGCCAGATTGGGGAGGCCGGTGAGCAGTTCTTC.

The chain combines TRBV13 with TRBJ1-4; maybe TRBD1 (5 bases). The CDR3 loop spans 19 amino acids. Germline V gene data show CDR1 as PRHDT and CDR2 as FYEKMQ (reference sequence). V lost 4 bases and J 8 bases, leaving 29 bases between the germline ends. CDR3 sequence (DNA): TGTGCCAGCAGCTCCCCCCGCAGCCAGTGGGGGTTTTTGGGAGAAAAACTGTTTTTT. Translating gives CASSSPRSQWGFLGEKLFF. Full variable domain (remainder filled in from reference TRBV13 and TRBJ1-4): AAGVIQSPRHLIKEKRETATLKCYPIPRHDTVYWYQQGPGQDPQFLISFYEKMQSDKGSIPDRFSAQQFSDYHSELNMSSLELGDSALYFCASSSPRSQWGFLGEKLFFGSGTQLSVL.

V gene TRBV19 combines with J gene TRBJ2-2; tentatively, D is TRBD2 (5 bases). CDR3 length: 11 amino acids. Germline-derived CDR1 and CDR2 are LNHDA and SQIVND (reference sequence). V lost 11 bases, J lost 10 bases, and 14 bases lay in between. The CDR3 region is CACQLGVELFF. The DNA of the CDR3 is TGTGCCTGCCAATTGGGAGTGGAGCTGTTTTTT.